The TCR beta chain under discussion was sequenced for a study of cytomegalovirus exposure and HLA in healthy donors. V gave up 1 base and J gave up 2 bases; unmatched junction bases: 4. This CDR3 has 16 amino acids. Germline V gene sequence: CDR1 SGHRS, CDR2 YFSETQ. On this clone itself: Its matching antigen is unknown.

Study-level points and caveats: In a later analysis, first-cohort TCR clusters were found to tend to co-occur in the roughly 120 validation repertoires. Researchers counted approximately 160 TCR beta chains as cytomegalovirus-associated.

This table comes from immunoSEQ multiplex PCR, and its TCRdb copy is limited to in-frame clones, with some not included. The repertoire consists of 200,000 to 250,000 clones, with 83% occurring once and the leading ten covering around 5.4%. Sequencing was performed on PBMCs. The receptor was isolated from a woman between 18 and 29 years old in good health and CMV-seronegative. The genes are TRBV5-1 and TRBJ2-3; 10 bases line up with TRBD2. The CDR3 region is CASSLRGTSVTDTQYF. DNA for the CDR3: TGCGCCAGCAGCTTGCGGGGGACTAGCGTCACAGATACGCAGTATTTT. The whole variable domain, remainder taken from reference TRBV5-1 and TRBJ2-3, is KAGVTQTPRYLIKTRGQQVTLSCSPISGHRSVSWYQQTPGQGLQFLFEYFSETQRNKGNFPGRFSGRQFSNSRSEMNVSTLELGDSALYLCASSLRGTSVTDTQYFGPGTRLTVL.